This TCR beta chain was recovered during a study of blood T cell repertoires in COVID-19. Study-wide context: The United States, Italy and Spain provided the acute and convalescent COVID-19 samples. In each case, the material was cDNA or gDNA derived from T cells, B-cell-depleted T cells, or PBMCs.

The assay was immunoSEQ multiplex PCR, and TCRdb's table has in-frame clones only and misses some. Seen here are 55,000 to 70,000 clones, about 88% observed once, and the top ten hold around two fifths. In its sample, this clone was seen a few times. Trimming shortened V by 1 base and J by 5 bases, and 11 bases separated the two germline ends. Germline CDR1 SEHNR, CDR2 FQNEAQ (reference sequence). The CDR3 extends over 14 amino acids. V is TRBV7-9 and J is TRBJ1-1, with D hard to call. The source is a woman in her sixties with COVID-19, enrolled during active disease. The sample taken for sequencing was peripheral blood. The CDR3 sequence is CASSLDWAGTEAFF. Here the CDR3 DNA reads TGTGCCAGCAGCTTAGATTGGGCAGGTACTGAAGCTTTCTTT.